A single sample is the source of the 8 T cell receptor beta chains below, sequenced in a study of blood T cells in healthy people across ages. PCR was performed a second time for about 7 to 11 cycles using a sample-barcoded 5' primer and a J-beta primer mix. MiXCR, run by TCRdb on the 5' RACE reads, gives a single entry per CDR3 protein. This sample carries over 1,500,000 distinct CDR3 sequences, around 48% of them seen once, and the ten largest clones take approximately 2.1%. Sample: blood. The receptors come from a woman aged 35 to 49 in good health.

This clonotype was picked up many times. V gene TRBV5-5 combines with J gene TRBJ1-2; D perhaps matches TRBD1 (5 bases). CDR1 is SGHKS and CDR2 is YYEKEE in the germline V gene (reference sequence). V lost 5 bases and J lost 2, with 13 bases in between. The CDR3 covers 14 residues. In DNA, the CDR3 is TGTGCCAGCAGGCGCGAGGGGAGGAACTATGGCTACACCTTC. It translates to CASRREGRNYGYTF.

In this sample, this clonotype turned up a few times. The CDR3 DNA is TGTGCCAGCAGCGTAGGTATCCCGATCGCGGAGACCCAGTACTTC. Translation: CASSVGIPIAETQYF. The gene calls are TRBV9 and TRBJ2-5; D gene unclear. Germline CDR1 SGDLS, CDR2 YYNGEE. Trimming took off 0 bases at V and 5 bases at J, with 14 bases between the two ends. The CDR3 runs 15 residues.

The chain carries TRBV18 and TRBJ2-5, with 9 bases matching TRBD1. Germline CDR1 reads KGHSH; CDR2 reads LQKENI. V was pared by 6 bases and J by 13 bases, with 12 bases of the junction left unmatched. The length of the CDR3 is 13 residues. The CDR3 DNA sequence: TGTGCCAGCTCGCGGGACAGGGCACGAGAGCGGTACTTC. This gives the protein CASSRDRARERYF.

This clonotype was recorded a few times. V usage is TRBV4-1 and J usage is TRBJ2-7; the match to TRBD1 covers 9 bases. TRBJ2-4 matches the DNA end more closely, so the J call is doubtful. The CDR3 is made up of 14 amino acids. In germline, CDR1 is MGHRA, CDR2 YSYEKL. The CDR3 sequence: CASSLRDRDYIQYF. CDR3 bases: TGCGCCAGCAGCCTCCGGGACAGGGATTACATTCAGTACTTC.

The chain is built from TRBV11-1 and TRBJ1-6; D may be TRBD1 (5 bases). The CDR3 has 21 amino acids. CDR1 SGHAT and CDR2 FQDESV come from the germline V gene (reference sequence). The germline V and J ends were trimmed by 5 bases and 0 bases, with 26 bases remaining between them. Here the CDR3 reads CASSPLDSPNNRFSYNSPLHF. CDR3 DNA sequence: TGTGCCAGCAGCCCCTTAGACAGTCCCAACAACCGTTTCTCCTATAATTCACCCCTCCACTTT.

The V and J genes are TRBV20-1 and TRBJ2-7, with TRBD1 matching over 9 bases. With 2 bases clipped from V and 6 bases from J, the junction kept 11 bases outside the gene matches. The CDR3 is made up of 15 amino acids. Germline V CDR1 and CDR2: DFQATT, SNEGSKA (reference sequence). CDR3 in DNA: TGCAGTGCTAGACCGCCTCGGGACAGGGTAGGCGAGCAGTACTTC. Its translation is CSARPPRDRVGEQYF.

With respect to this clonotype: Germline is not matched at one junction end, which may reflect a read error. V gene TRBV5-1 combines with J gene TRBJ2-3; 7 positions match TRBD2. The CDR3 has 15 amino acids. Germline assignment: CDR1 SGHRS and CDR2 YFSETQ. The CDR3 nucleotides read TGCGACAGCAGGAATCAGCCTAGCGGTGCAGATACGCAGTATTTT. The encoded protein is CDSRNQPSGADTQYF.

This clonotype was observed a few times. The chain is built from TRBV20-1 and TRBJ2-1; D possibly corresponds to TRBD2 (7 bases). The end of the DNA fits TRBJ2-7 better, so the J call may be wrong. The germline V gene has CDR1 DFQATT and CDR2 SNEGSKA (reference sequence). The CDR3 length is 16 residues. DNA for the CDR3: TGCAGTGCTAGAGAGGGGGGGGCGGAACCCTACAATGAGCAGTACTTC. Its protein is CSAREGGAEPYNEQYF.